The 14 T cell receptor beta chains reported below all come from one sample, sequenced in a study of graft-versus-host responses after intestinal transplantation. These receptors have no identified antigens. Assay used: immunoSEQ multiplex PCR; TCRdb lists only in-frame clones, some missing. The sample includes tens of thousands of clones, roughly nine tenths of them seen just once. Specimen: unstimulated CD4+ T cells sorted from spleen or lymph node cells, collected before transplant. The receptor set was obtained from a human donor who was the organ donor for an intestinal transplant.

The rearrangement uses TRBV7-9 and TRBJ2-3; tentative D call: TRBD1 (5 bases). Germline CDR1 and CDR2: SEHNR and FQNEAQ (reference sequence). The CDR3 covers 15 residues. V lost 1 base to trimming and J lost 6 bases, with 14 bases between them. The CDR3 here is CASSLVRLGVDTQYF. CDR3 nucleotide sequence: TGTGCCAGCAGCTTAGTCCGGTTAGGGGTTGATACGCAGTATTTT. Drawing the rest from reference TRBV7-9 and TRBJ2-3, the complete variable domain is DTGVSQNPRHKITKRGQNVTFRCDPISEHNRLYWYRQTLGQGPEFLTYFQNEAQLEKSRLLSDRFSAERPKGSFSTLEIQRTEQGDSAMYLCASSLVRLGVDTQYFGPGTRLTVL.

In DNA form, the CDR3 reads TGTGCCAGCAGTGGGGAGGCGGGAGGGTACAATGAGCAGTTCTTC. Translating it yields CASSGEAGGYNEQFF. V is TRBV2 and J is TRBJ2-1, with TRBD2 matching 9 bases. CDR1 SNHLY and CDR2 FYNNEI come from the germline V gene. The CDR3 is 15 amino acids. Trimming took 4 bases from V and 4 from J; bases not matched to a gene: 5.

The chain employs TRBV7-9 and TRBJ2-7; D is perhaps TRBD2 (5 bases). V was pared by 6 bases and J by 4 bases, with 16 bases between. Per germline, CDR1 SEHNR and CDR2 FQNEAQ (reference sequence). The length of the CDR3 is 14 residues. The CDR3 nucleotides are TGTGCCAGCAGAATTAGCGCAGACCCTTACGAGCAGTACTTC. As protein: CASRISADPYEQYF.

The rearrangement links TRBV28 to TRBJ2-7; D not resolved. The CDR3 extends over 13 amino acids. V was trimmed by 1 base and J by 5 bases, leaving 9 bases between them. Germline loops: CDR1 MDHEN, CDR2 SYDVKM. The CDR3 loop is CASSLSRLDEQYF. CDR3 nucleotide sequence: TGTGCCAGCAGTTTATCACGGCTAGACGAGCAGTACTTC.

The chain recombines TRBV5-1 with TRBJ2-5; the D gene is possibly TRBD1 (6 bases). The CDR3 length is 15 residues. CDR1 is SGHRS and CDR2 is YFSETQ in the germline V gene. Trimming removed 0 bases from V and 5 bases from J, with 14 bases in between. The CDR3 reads CASSLGTGRLETQYF. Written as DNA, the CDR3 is TGCGCCAGCAGCTTGGGTACAGGGCGTCTTGAGACCCAGTACTTC. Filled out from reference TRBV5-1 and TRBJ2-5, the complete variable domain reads KAGVTQTPRYLIKTRGQQVTLSCSPISGHRSVSWYQQTPGQGLQFLFEYFSETQRNKGNFPGRFSGRQFSNSRSEMNVSTLELGDSALYLCASSLGTGRLETQYFGPGTRLLVL.

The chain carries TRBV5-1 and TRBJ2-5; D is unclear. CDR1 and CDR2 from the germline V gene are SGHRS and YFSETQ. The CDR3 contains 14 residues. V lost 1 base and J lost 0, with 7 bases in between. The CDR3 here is CASSLPSYQETQYF. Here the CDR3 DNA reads TGCGCCAGCAGCTTGCCTTCGTACCAAGAGACCCAGTACTTC. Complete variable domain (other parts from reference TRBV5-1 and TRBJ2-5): KAGVTQTPRYLIKTRGQQVTLSCSPISGHRSVSWYQQTPGQGLQFLFEYFSETQRNKGNFPGRFSGRQFSNSRSEMNVSTLELGDSALYLCASSLPSYQETQYFGPGTRLLVL.

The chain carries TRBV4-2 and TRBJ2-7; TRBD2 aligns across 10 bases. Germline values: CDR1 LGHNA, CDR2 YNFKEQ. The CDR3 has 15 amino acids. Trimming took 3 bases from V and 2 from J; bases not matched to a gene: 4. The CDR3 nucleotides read TGTGCCAGCAGCCAGGCACTAGCGGGAACCTACGAGCAGTACTTC. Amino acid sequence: CASSQALAGTYEQYF.

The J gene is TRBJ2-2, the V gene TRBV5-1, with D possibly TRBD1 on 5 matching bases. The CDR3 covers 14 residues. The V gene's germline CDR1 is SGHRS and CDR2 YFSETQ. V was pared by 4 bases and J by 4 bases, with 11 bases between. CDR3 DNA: TGCGCCAGCAGCGGGCAGACAGTCACCGGGGAGCTGTTTTTT. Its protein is CASSGQTVTGELFF.

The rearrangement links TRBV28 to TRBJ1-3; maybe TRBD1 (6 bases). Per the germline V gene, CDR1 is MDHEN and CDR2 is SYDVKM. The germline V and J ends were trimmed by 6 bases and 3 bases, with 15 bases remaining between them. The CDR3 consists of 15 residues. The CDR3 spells CASRPTGTGGNTIYF. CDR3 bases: TGTGCCAGCAGGCCCACAGGGACGGGTGGAAACACCATATATTTT.

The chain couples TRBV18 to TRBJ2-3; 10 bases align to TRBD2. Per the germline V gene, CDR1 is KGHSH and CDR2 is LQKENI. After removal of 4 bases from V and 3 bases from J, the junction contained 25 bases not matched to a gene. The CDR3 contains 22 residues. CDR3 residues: CASSQRQALAGRLTSATDTQYF. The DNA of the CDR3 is TGTGCCAGCTCACAAAGGCAGGCACTAGCGGGACGTCTAACCTCAGCGACAGATACGCAGTATTTT. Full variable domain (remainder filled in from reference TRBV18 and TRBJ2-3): NAGVMQNPRHLVRRRGQEARLRCSPMKGHSHVYWYRQLPEEGLKFMVYLQKENIIDESGMPKERFSAEFPKEGPSILRIQQVVRGDSAAYFCASSQRQALAGRLTSATDTQYFGPGTRLTVL.

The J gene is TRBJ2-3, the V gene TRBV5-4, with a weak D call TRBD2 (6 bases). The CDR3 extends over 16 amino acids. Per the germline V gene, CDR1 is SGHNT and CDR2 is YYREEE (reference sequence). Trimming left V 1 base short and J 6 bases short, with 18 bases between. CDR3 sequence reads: CASSLSGGLGKDTQYF. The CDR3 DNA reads TGTGCCAGCAGCTTGAGTGGGGGACTGGGTAAGGATACGCAGTATTTT.

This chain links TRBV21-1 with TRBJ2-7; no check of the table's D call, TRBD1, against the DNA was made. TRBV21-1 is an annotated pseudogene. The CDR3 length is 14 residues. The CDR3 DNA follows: TGTGCCAGCAGCAAAACCCGGGACAGGTACGAGCAGCACTTC. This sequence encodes CASSKTRDRYEQHF.

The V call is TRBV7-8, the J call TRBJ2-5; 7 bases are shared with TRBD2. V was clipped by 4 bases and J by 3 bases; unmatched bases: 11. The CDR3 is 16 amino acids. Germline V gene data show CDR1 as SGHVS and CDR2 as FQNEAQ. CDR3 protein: CASSSRWTRAEETQYF. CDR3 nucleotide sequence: TGTGCCAGCAGCTCCCGTTGGACTAGGGCGGAAGAGACCCAGTACTTC.

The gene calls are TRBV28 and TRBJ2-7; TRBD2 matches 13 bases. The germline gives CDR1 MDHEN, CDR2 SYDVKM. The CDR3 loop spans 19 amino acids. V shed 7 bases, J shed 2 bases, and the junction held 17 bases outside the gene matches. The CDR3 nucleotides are TGTGCCAGCACAAAAGGCTCGGGACTAGCGGGATTGAGGGCCTACGAGCAGTACTTC. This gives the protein CASTKGSGLAGLRAYEQYF. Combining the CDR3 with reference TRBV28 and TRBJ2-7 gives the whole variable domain DVKVTQSSRYLVKRTGEKVFLECVQDMDHENMFWYRQDPGLGLRLIYFSYDVKMKEKGDIPEGYSVSREKKERFSLILESASTNQTSMYLCASTKGSGLAGLRAYEQYFGPGTRLTVT.